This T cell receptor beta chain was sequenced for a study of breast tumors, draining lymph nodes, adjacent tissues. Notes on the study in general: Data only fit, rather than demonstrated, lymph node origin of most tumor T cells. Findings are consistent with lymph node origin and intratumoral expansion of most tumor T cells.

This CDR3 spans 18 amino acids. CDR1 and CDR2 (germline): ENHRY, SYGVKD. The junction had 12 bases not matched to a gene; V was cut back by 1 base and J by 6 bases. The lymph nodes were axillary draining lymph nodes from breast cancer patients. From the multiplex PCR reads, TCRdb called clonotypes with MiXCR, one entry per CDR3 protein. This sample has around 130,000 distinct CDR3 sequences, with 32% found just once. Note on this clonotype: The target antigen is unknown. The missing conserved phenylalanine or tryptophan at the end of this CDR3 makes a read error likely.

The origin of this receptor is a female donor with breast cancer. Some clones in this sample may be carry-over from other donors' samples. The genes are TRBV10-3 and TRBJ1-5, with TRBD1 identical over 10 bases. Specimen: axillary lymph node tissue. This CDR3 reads CAISEFAPGQGTSQPQHL. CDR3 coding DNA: TGTGCCATCAGTGAGTTTGCACCGGGACAGGGGACGAGTCAGCCCCAGCATCTT.